This TCR beta chain is from a study of T cell changes during pregnancy in multiple sclerosis. V shed 8 bases, J shed 5 bases, and the junction held 0 bases outside the gene matches. Germline values: CDR1 MDHEN, CDR2 SYDVKM. The CDR3 consists of 12 residues. Clones were read by immunoSEQ multiplex PCR, and TCRdb kept only the in-frame ones, dropping some. This table holds more than 90,000 clones, more than 90% found once. The sequencing used peripheral blood, collected in the first trimester of pregnancy. This sequence was found in a female donor with multiple sclerosis, enrolled in a pregnancy study. The chain employs TRBV28 and TRBJ1-4; TRBD1 agrees at 9 bases. This CDR3 reads CASGTGNEKLFF. In DNA, the CDR3 is TGTGCCAGCGGGACAGGGAATGAAAAACTGTTTTTT.